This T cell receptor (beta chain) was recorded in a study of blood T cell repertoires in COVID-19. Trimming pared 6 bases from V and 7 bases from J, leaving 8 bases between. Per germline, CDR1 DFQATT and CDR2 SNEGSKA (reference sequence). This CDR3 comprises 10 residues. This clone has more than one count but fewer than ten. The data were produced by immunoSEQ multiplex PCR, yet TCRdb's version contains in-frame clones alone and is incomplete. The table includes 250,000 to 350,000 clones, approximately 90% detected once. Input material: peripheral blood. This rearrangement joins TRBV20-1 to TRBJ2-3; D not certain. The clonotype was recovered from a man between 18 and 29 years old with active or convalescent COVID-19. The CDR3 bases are TGCAGTGCCCAGTTCAATACGCAGTATTTT. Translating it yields CSAQFNTQYF.